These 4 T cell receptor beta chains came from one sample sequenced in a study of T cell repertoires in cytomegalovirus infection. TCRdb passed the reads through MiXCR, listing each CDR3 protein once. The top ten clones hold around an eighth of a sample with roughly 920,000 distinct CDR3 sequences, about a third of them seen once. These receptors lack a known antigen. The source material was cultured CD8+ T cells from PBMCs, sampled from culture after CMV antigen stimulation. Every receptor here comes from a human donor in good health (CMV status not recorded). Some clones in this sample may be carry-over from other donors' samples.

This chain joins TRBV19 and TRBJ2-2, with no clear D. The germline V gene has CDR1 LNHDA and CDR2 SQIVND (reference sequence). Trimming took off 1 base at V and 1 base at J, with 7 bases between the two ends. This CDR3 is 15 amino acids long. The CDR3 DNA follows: TGTGCCAGTAGTATAGTGGCAGGGAACACCGGGGAGCTGTTTTTT. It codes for CASSIVAGNTGELFF.

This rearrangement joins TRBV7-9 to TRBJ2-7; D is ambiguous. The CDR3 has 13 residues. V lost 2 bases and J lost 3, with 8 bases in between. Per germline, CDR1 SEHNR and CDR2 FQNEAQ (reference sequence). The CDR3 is CASSLPACYEQYV. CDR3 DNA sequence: TGTGCCAGCAGCTTACCCGCCTGCTACGAGCAGTACGTC.

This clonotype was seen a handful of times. CDR3 sequence (DNA): TGTGCCAGCAGCCAGGGGGACAGGGGGGTCGAGCAGTACTTC. This gives the protein CASSQGDRGVEQYF. The genes are TRBV7-9 and TRBJ2-7, with 11 bases fitting TRBD1. Germline V CDR1 and CDR2: SEHNR, FQNEAQ (reference sequence). With 5 bases clipped from V and 6 bases from J, the junction kept 6 bases outside the gene matches. The CDR3 is 14 amino acids. The full variable domain, rest sourced from reference TRBV7-9 and TRBJ2-7, is DTGVSQNPRHKITKRGQNVTFRCDPISEHNRLYWYRQTLGQGPEFLTYFQNEAQLEKSRLLSDRFSAERPKGSFSTLEIQRTEQGDSAMYLCASSQGDRGVEQYFGPGTRLTVT.

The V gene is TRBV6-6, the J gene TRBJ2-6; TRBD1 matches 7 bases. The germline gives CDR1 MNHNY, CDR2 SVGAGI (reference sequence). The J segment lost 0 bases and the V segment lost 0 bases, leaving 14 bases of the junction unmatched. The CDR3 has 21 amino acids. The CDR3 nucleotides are TGTGCCAGCAGTTACTCTGATATACGGCCGGGACAGAGCTCTGGGGCCAACGTCCTGACTTTC. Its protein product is CASSYSDIRPGQSSGANVLTF.